This entry lists 24 T cell receptor beta chains sequenced from one sample in a study of sequential checkpoint blockade in melanoma. The data were produced by immunoSEQ multiplex PCR, yet TCRdb's version contains in-frame clones alone and is incomplete. The data show 4,500 to 6,500 clones, with around a fifth seen just once and about 10% held by the top ten. Treatment defined: randomized to nivolumab then ipilimumab (arm A) or the reverse (arm B). The source material was tumor tissue (inferred from file names), sampled from a patient given nivolumab and ipilimumab in sequence. The receptor set was obtained from a human donor with melanoma.

The rearrangement links TRBV28 to TRBJ2-2; weak D call: TRBD1 (6 bases). The CDR3 has 15 amino acids. Germline V gives CDR1 MDHEN, CDR2 SYDVKM. V lost 3 bases and J 3 bases, leaving 11 bases between the germline ends. CDR3 in amino acids: CASSFADRYTGELFF. For the CDR3, the DNA is TGTGCCAGCAGTTTTGCCGACAGGTACACCGGGGAGCTGTTTTTT.

This clone was detected many times. This chain links TRBV6-8 with TRBJ2-7; 9 bases align to TRBD2. CDR3 size: 19 residues. V was clipped by 5 bases and J by 1 base; unmatched bases: 18. The germline V gene encodes CDR1 MNHGY and CDR2 SAAAGT. The CDR3 is CASSGQLPTSGGISYEQYF. In nucleotides, the CDR3 is TGTGCCAGCAGTGGCCAACTACCGACTAGCGGAGGGATATCCTACGAGCAGTACTTC.

The rearrangement joins TRBV10-2 to TRBJ1-2; perhaps TRBD1 as D (6 bases). The germline V and J ends were trimmed by 6 bases and 3 bases, with 11 bases remaining between them. Germline V gives CDR1 WSHSY, CDR2 SAAADI. The CDR3 runs 13 residues. The CDR3 DNA reads TGCGCCAGCAGACCGGGACACTACTATGGCTACACCTTC. Translation: CASRPGHYYGYTF.

This chain links TRBV15 with TRBJ2-1; D is uncertain. The CDR3 extends over 14 amino acids. Germline-derived CDR1 and CDR2 are LNHNV and YYDKDF (reference sequence). The germline V and J ends were trimmed by 9 bases and 0 bases, with 12 bases remaining between them. The CDR3 bases are TGTGCCACGGGCCCCCCTAGCTCCTACAATGAGCAGTTCTTC. Its translation: CATGPPSSYNEQFF.

This clone was detected a few times. The chain uses TRBV28 and TRBJ2-7; TRBD1 aligns across 10 bases. This CDR3 is built from 15 residues. Unmatched junction bases numbered 5, after V lost 6 bases and J lost 0 bases. Germline V gives CDR1 MDHEN, CDR2 SYDVKM. CDR3 loop: CASRTGQGSSYEQYF. In nucleotides, the CDR3 is TGTGCCAGCAGAACGGGACAGGGGAGCTCCTACGAGCAGTACTTC. Full variable domain (remainder filled in from reference TRBV28 and TRBJ2-7): DVKVTQSSRYLVKRTGEKVFLECVQDMDHENMFWYRQDPGLGLRLIYFSYDVKMKEKGDIPEGYSVSREKKERFSLILESASTNQTSMYLCASRTGQGSSYEQYFGPGTRLTVT.

This clone is medium-sized. The V call is TRBV6-8, the J call TRBJ1-1; D remains unclear. The germline V gene encodes CDR1 MNHGY and CDR2 SAAAGT. The CDR3 spans 15 residues. V lost 3 bases and J 0 bases, leaving 11 bases between the germline ends. CDR3 bases: TGTGCCAGCAGTTATTCGCTCGCCCTGAACACTGAAGCTTTCTTT. As protein: CASSYSLALNTEAFF.

The chain links TRBV6-8 to TRBJ2-5; D unclear. V lost 5 bases and J 5 bases, leaving 12 bases between the germline ends. CDR1 MNHGY and CDR2 SAAAGT come from the germline V gene. CDR3 length equals 13 residues. This chain's CDR3 is CASSTGGWETQYF. CDR3 nucleotides: TGTGCCAGCAGTACCGGTGGATGGGAGACCCAGTACTTC.

The gene calls are TRBV5-1 and TRBJ2-6; D call uncertain. V was pared by 4 bases and J by 1 base, with 9 bases between. Germline V CDR1 and CDR2: SGHRS, YFSETQ. The CDR3 length is 15 residues. In DNA, the CDR3 is TGCGCCAGCAGCCATCTGACATCTGGGGCCAACGTCCTGACTTTC. Translated: CASSHLTSGANVLTF.

This chain links TRBV28 with TRBJ2-2; TRBD2 aligns across 7 bases. The J segment lost 4 bases and the V segment lost 0 bases, leaving 2 bases of the junction unmatched. Germline CDR1 and CDR2: MDHEN and SYDVKM. The CDR3 is 15 residues long. CDR3 sequence (DNA): TGTGCCAGCAGTTTATGGGCTAGCGGCACCGGGGAGCTGTTTTTT. Its protein is CASSLWASGTGELFF.

The V and J genes are TRBV30 and TRBJ2-7, with D hard to call. The germline gives CDR1 GTSNPN, CDR2 SVGIG (reference sequence). Trimming removed 4 bases from V and 5 bases from J, with 12 bases in between. This CDR3 comprises 12 residues. CDR3 protein: CAWTRSADEQYF. Here the CDR3 DNA reads TGTGCCTGGACCAGGAGCGCCGACGAGCAGTACTTC.

This chain uses TRBV28 with TRBJ2-3; D might be TRBD2 (5 bases). CDR1 is MDHEN, CDR2 SYDVKM, per germline. This CDR3 spans 13 amino acids. The CDR3 is CAVRGPGTDTQYF. The CDR3 DNA reads as TGTGCGGTTAGAGGTCCGGGAACAGATACGCAGTATTTT.

This clone showed up just once. The V gene is TRBV19, the J gene TRBJ2-1, with D possibly TRBD2 on 5 matching bases. Trimming took off 5 bases at V and 4 bases at J, with 12 bases between the two ends. The CDR3 totals 14 residues. Germline-derived CDR1 and CDR2 are LNHDA and SQIVND (reference sequence). In DNA form, the CDR3 reads TGTGCCAGTAGTTCCCTAGCCCCATACAATGAGCAGTTCTTC. It yields the protein CASSSLAPYNEQFF.

This chain connects TRBV5-1 to TRBJ1-2, with TRBD1 matching 9 bases. V gave up 4 bases and J gave up 3 bases; unmatched junction bases: 10. Germline lookup yields CDR1 SGHRS and CDR2 YFSETQ. CDR3 length equals 16 residues. The CDR3 loop is CASSDPGQGGYYGYTF. The CDR3, as DNA: TGCGCCAGCAGCGATCCGGGACAGGGAGGCTACTATGGCTACACCTTC. Drawing the rest from reference TRBV5-1 and TRBJ1-2, the complete variable domain is KAGVTQTPRYLIKTRGQQVTLSCSPISGHRSVSWYQQTPGQGLQFLFEYFSETQRNKGNFPGRFSGRQFSNSRSEMNVSTLELGDSALYLCASSDPGQGGYYGYTFGSGTRLTVV.

This clone is categorized as medium-sized (0.01 to 0.1%). The J gene is TRBJ2-7, the V gene TRBV6-8; D remains ambiguous. The CDR3 sequence is 12 residues long. V lost 6 bases to trimming and J lost 4 bases, with 10 bases between them. The germline V gene encodes CDR1 MNHGY and CDR2 SAAAGT. In DNA, the CDR3 is TGTGCCAGCAGGGAAGGACCTTACGAGCAGTACTTC. Translation gives CASREGPYEQYF.

This clone turned up a few times. V is TRBV30 and J is TRBJ1-1, with a tentative D call TRBD1 (6 bases). This CDR3 contains 13 residues. The germline CDR1 and CDR2 sequences are GTSNPN and SVGIG (reference sequence). The germline V and J ends were trimmed by 0 bases and 6 bases, with 11 bases remaining between them. This CDR3 reads CAWSVQGGSEAFF. Here the CDR3 DNA reads TGTGCCTGGAGTGTACAAGGGGGGTCTGAAGCTTTCTTT.

This clone was counted between two and nine times. The gene calls are TRBV6-8 and TRBJ1-2; unclear D gene. The CDR3 length is 12 residues. Per the germline V gene, CDR1 is MNHGY and CDR2 is SAAAGT. Trimming shortened V by 5 bases and J by 5 bases, and 9 bases separated the two germline ends. This chain's CDR3 is CASSDAPYGYTF. The DNA of the CDR3 is TGTGCCAGCAGTGATGCCCCTTATGGCTACACCTTC.

This clone showed up just a few times. The V and J genes are TRBV30 and TRBJ1-2, with unresolved D. V was cut by 4 bases and J by 2 bases, with 14 bases left in between. From germline, CDR1 is GTSNPN and CDR2 SVGIG (reference sequence). The CDR3 runs 14 residues. As DNA, the CDR3 is TGTGCCTGGATATCTTCAGCGGCAAACTATGGCTACACCTTC. It yields the protein CAWISSAANYGYTF.

This clone was detected a few times. V is TRBV28 and J is TRBJ2-5; no clear D gene. CDR3 length: 14 amino acids. Germline V lookup: CDR1 MDHEN, CDR2 SYDVKM. Trimming left V 5 bases short and J 4 bases short, with 14 bases between. CDR3 DNA sequence: TGTGCCAGCAGTACCTCGGCGGTGTCAGAGACCCAGTACTTC. Protein sequence: CASSTSAVSETQYF.

The CDR3: CASSYPSVAASSYEQYF. CDR3 coding DNA: TGTGCCAGCAGTTATCCTTCGGTAGCGGCAAGCTCCTACGAGCAGTACTTC. The rearrangement uses TRBV28 and TRBJ2-7; TRBD2 might be the D (6 bases). The CDR3 consists of 17 residues. V was trimmed by 4 bases and J by 0 bases, leaving 19 bases between them. Germline V gene lookup returns CDR1 MDHEN and CDR2 SYDVKM.

This clone is medium-sized. The chain is built from TRBV6-8 and TRBJ2-3; 12 bases align to TRBD1. Looked up from germline, CDR1 is MNHGY and CDR2 is SAAAGT. V was clipped by 5 bases and J by 2 bases; unmatched bases: 2. The CDR3 contains 15 residues. CDR3 in DNA: TGTGCCAGCAGTGGGGACAGGGGGCCCACAGATACGCAGTATTTT. Encoded protein: CASSGDRGPTDTQYF.

This clone is deemed medium-sized. The chain has TRBV11-3 and TRBJ2-5; TRBD1 matches 8 bases. This CDR3 has 18 amino acids. From germline, CDR1 is SGHNT and CDR2 YENEEA. The V segment lost 4 bases and the J segment 5 bases; nucleotides outside the gene matches: 18. CDR3 bases: TGTGCCAGCAGCTGCGGCCTTGCCAAGGACAGGGCAGAGGAGACCCAGTACTTC. Its translation is CASSCGLAKDRAEETQYF.

V and J are TRBV28 and TRBJ2-3; unclear D gene. Germline V gives CDR1 MDHEN, CDR2 SYDVKM. This CDR3 region has 14 residues. Trimming stripped 2 bases from V and 2 bases from J, with 8 bases between. In DNA, the CDR3 is TGTGCCAGCAGTTTAGGCGAGTTCACAGATACGCAGTATTTT. It encodes CASSLGEFTDTQYF. Full variable domain (rest looked up from reference TRBV28 and TRBJ2-3): DVKVTQSSRYLVKRTGEKVFLECVQDMDHENMFWYRQDPGLGLRLIYFSYDVKMKEKGDIPEGYSVSREKKERFSLILESASTNQTSMYLCASSLGEFTDTQYFGPGTRLTVL.

The DNA for the CDR3 is TGTGCCAGCAGTTACGGGGGAGGGGGACACAATCAGCCCCAGCATTTT. Protein product: CASSYGGGGHNQPQHF. This sequence joins TRBV6-8 and TRBJ1-5; D is possibly TRBD1 (6 bases). Deletions cut 2 bases from V and 3 bases from J, with 14 bases between. CDR3 size: 16 residues. Germline CDR1 MNHGY, CDR2 SAAAGT.

The chain recombines TRBV12-5 with TRBJ1-2; no firm D call. Germline assignment: CDR1 LGHNT and CDR2 FRNRAP. V gave up 2 bases and J gave up 4 bases, with 8 bases separating them. The CDR3 totals 13 residues. The CDR3 nucleotides are TGTGCTAGTGGTTTGAGGGCAGGCTATGGCTACACCTTC. This gives the protein CASGLRAGYGYTF.